The clone carrying this TCR beta chain was recorded many times. Fresh 10 ml peripheral blood yielded PBMCs. This entry belongs to a study of T cells in Graves' hyperthyroidism and ophthalmopathy. From RNA transcripts, TCR beta CDR3 regions were amplified. HTBI primers were the set used in a first-round RT-PCR of the TCR CDR3. In TCRdb, the multiplex PCR reads were re-called with MiXCR into one record per CDR3 protein. The repertoire holds 490,000 or so distinct CDR3 sequences, with 20% to 25% as singletons. Sequencing was done on a sample of blood. The sequence was obtained from a woman aged 70-85 years with Graves' ophthalmopathy.

The CDR3 sequence: CASSSSGGGSYNEQFF. CDR3 sequence (DNA): TGTGCCAGCAGCTCCTCGGGCGGGGGTTCCTACAATGAGCAGTTCTTC. This chain links TRBV11-2 with TRBJ2-1; 7 bases are shared with TRBD2. The germline V gene has CDR1 SGHAT and CDR2 FQNNGV. The CDR3 totals 16 residues. The V and J ends lost 4 bases and 1 base, in that order; junction bases with no gene match: 7.